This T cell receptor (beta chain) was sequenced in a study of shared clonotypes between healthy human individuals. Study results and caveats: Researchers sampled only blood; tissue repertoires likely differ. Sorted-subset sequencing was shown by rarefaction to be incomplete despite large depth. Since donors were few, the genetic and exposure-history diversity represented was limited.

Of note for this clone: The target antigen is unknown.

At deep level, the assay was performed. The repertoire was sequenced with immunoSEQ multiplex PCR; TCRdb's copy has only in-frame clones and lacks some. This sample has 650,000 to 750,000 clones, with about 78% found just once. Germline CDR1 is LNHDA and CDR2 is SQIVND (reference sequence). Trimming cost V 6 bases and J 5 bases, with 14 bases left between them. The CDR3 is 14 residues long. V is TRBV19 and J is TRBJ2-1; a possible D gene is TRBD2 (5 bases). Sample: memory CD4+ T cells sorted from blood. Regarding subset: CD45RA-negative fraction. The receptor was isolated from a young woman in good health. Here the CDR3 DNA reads TGTGCCAGTAGCCCTTCTTCGGGAAACAATGAGCAGTTCTTC. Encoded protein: CASSPSSGNNEQFF. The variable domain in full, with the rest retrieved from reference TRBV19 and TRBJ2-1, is DGGITQSPKYLFRKEGQNVTLSCEQNLNHDAMYWYRQDPGQGLRLIYYSQIVNDFQKGDIAEGYSVSREKKESFPLTVTSAQKNPTAFYLCASSPSSGNNEQFFGPGTRLTVL.